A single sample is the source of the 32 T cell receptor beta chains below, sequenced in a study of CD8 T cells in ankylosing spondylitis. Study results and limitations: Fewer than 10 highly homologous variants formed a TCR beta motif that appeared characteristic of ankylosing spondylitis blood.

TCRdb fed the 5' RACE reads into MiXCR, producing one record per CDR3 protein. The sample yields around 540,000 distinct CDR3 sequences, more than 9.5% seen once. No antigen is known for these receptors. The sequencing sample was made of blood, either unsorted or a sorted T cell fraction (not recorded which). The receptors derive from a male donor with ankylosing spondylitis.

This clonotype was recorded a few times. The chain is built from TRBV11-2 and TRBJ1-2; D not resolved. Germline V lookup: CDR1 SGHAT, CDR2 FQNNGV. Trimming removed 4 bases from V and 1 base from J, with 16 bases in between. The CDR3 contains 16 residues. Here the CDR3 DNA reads TGTGCCAGCAGCTCTCCCCGCATTTCGCTTAACTATGGCTACACCTTC. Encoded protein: CASSSPRISLNYGYTF.

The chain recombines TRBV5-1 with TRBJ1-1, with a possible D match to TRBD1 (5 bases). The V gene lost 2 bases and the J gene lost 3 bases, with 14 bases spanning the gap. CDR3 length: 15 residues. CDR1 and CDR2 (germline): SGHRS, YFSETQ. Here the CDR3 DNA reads TGCGCCAGCAGCTTATACCAGGGTGGGGACACTGAAGCTTTCTTT. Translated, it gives CASSLYQGGDTEAFF.

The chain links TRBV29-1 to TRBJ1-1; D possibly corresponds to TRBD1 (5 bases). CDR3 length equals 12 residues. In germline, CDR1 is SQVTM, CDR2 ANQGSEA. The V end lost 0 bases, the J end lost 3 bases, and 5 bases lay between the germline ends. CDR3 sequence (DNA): TGCAGCGTTGAAGAGGGGGACACTGAAGCTTTCTTT. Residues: CSVEEGDTEAFF.

The DNA for the CDR3 is TGTGCCAGCAGTGTGGAGGGGTATAACTATGGCTACACCTTC. This sequence encodes CASSVEGYNYGYTF. V and J are TRBV6-1 and TRBJ1-2, with D perhaps TRBD1 (5 bases). CDR3 length: 14 amino acids. Trimming pared 4 bases from V and 1 base from J, leaving 10 bases between. The germline gives CDR1 MNHNS, CDR2 SASEGT.

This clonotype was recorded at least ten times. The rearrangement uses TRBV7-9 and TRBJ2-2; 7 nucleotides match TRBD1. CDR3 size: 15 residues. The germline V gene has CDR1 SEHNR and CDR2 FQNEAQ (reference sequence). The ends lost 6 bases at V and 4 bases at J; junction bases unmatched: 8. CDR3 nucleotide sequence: TGTGCCAGCAGGCCCGGGACAGATTTCACCGGGGAGCTGTTTTTT. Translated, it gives CASRPGTDFTGELFF.

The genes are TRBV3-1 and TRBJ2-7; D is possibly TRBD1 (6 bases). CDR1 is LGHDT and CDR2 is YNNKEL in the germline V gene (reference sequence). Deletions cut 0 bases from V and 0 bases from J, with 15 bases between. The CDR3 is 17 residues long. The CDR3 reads CASSQDPTGWSSYEQYF. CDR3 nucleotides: TGTGCCAGCAGCCAAGACCCGACAGGTTGGAGCTCCTACGAGCAGTACTTC.

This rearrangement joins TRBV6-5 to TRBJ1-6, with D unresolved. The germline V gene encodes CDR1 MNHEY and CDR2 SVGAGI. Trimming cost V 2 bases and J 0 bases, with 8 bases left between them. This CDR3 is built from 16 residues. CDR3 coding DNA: TGTGCCAGCAGTTACCTAACGAGCTCCTATAATTCACCCCTCCACTTT. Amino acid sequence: CASSYLTSSYNSPLHF.

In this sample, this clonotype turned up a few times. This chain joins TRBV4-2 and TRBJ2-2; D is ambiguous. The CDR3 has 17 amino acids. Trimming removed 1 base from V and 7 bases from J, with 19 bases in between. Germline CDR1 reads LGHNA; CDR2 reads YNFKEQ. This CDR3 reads CASSQVARSIGRGELFF. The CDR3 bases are TGTGCCAGCAGCCAAGTCGCCAGGTCTATCGGTCGCGGGGAGCTGTTTTTT.

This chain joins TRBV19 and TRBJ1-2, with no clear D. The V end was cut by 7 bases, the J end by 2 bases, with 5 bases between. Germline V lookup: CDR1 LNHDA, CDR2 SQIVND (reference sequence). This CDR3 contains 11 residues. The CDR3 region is CASMENYGYTF. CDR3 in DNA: TGTGCCAGTATGGAGAACTATGGCTACACCTTC.

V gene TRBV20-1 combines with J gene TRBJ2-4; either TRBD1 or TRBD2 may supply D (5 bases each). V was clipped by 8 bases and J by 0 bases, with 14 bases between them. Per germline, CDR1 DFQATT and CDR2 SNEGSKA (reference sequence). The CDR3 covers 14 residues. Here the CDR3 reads CSPVGDLAKNIQYF. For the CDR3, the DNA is TGCAGTCCTGTGGGGGACCTAGCCAAAAACATTCAGTACTTC.

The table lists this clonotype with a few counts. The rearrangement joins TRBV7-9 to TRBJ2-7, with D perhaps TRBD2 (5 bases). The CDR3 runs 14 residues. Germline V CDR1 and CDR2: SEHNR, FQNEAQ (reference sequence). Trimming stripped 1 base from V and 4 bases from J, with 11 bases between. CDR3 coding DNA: TGTGCCAGCAGCTTAGGAGGCGCGGGTTACGAGCAGTACTTC. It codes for CASSLGGAGYEQYF.

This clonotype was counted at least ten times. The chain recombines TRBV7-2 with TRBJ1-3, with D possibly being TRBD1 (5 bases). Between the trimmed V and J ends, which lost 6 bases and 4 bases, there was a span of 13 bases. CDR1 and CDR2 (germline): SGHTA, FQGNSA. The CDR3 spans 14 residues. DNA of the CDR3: TGTGCCAGCAGTTTGGGCGGGGGAGGAAACACCATATATTTT. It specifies CASSLGGGGNTIYF.

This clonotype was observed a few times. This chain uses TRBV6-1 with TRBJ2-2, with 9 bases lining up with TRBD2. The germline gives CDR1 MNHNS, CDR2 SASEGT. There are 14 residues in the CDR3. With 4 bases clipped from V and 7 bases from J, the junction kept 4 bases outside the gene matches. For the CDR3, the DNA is TGTGCCAGCAGTGGCGGGAGGGCGAACGGGGAGCTGTTTTTT. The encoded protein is CASSGGRANGELFF.

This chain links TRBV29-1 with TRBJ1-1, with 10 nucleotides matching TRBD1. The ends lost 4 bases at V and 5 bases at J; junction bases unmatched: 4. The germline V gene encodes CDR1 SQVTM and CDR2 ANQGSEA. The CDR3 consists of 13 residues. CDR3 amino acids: CSVADRGRTEAFF. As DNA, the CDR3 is TGCAGCGTTGCAGACAGGGGGCGAACTGAAGCTTTCTTT.

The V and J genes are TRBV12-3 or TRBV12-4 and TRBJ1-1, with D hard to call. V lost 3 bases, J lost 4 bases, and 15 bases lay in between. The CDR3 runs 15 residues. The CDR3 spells CASSLVGGFGTEAFF. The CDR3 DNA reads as TGTGCCAGCAGTTTGGTTGGAGGGTTCGGCACTGAAGCTTTCTTT.

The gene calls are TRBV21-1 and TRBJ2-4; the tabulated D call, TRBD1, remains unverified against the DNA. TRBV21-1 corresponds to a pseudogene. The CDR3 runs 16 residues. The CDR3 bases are TGTGCCAGCAGCAACCGGACAGGGTTAGCCAAAAACATTCAGTACTTC. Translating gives CASSNRTGLAKNIQYF.

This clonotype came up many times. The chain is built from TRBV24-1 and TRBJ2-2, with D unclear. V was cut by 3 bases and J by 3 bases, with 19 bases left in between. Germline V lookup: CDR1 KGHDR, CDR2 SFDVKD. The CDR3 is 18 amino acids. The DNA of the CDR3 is TGTGCCACCAGTGATCCGATGCATGGCCAGGCGGACACCGGGGAGCTGTTTTTT. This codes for CATSDPMHGQADTGELFF.

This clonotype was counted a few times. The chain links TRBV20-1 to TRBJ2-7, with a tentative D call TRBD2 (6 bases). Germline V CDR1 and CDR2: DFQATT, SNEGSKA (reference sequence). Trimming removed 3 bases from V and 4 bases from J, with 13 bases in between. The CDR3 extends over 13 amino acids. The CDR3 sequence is CSASSAGRYEQYV. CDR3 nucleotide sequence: TGCAGTGCTAGCTCGGCAGGGAGGTACGAGCAGTACGTC.

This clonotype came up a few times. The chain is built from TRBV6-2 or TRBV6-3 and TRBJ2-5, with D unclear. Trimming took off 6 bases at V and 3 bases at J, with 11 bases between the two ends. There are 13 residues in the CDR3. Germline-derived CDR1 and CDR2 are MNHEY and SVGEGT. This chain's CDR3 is CASRLSREETQYF. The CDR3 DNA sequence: TGTGCCAGCAGACTCTCCCGGGAAGAGACCCAGTACTTC.

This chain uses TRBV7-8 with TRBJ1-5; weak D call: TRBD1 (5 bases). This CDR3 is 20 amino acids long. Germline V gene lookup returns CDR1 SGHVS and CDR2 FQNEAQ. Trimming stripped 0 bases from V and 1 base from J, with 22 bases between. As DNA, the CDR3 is TGTGCCAGCAGCTTAGCGCAATGGGACGAGGAGGGTTACAGCAATCAGCCCCAGCATTTT. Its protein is CASSLAQWDEEGYSNQPQHF. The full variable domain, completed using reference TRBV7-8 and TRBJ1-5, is GAGVSQSPRYKVAKRGQDVALRCDPISGHVSLFWYQQALGQGPEFLTYFQNEAQLDKSGLPSDRFFAERPEGSVSTLKIQRTQQEDSAVYLCASSLAQWDEEGYSNQPQHFGDGTRLSIL.

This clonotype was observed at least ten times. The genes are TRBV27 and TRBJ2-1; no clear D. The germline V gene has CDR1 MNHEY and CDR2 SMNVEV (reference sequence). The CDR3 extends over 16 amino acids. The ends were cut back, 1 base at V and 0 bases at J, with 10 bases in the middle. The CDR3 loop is CASSLLGLSSYNEQFF. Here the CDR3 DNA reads TGTGCCAGCAGTTTATTAGGCCTAAGCTCCTACAATGAGCAGTTCTTC.

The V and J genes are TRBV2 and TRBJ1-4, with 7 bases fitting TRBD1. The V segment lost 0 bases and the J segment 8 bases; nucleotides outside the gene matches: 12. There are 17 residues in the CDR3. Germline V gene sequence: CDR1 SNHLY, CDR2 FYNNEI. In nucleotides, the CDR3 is TGTGCCAGCAGTGAAGCCTACAGGGGCCCCATGGAGGAAAAACTGTTTTTT. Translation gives CASSEAYRGPMEEKLFF.

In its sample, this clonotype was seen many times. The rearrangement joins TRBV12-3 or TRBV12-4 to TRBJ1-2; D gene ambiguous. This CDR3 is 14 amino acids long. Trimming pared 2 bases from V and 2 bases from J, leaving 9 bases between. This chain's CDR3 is CASSLRQDNYGYTF. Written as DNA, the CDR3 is TGTGCCAGCAGTTTAAGGCAGGACAACTATGGCTACACCTTC.

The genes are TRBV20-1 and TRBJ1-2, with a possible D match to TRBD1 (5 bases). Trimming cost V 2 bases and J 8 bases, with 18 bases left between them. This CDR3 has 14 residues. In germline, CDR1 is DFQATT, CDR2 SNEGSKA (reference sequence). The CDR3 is CSARRIQGREGYTF. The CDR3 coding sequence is TGCAGTGCTAGACGGATTCAGGGCCGCGAGGGCTACACCTTC.

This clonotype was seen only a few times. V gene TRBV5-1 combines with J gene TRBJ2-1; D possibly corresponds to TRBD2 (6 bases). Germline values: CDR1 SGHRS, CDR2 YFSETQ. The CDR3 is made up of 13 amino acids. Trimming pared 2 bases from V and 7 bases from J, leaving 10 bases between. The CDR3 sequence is CASSFTGVNEQFF. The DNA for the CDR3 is TGCGCCAGCAGCTTCACGGGAGTGAATGAGCAGTTCTTC.

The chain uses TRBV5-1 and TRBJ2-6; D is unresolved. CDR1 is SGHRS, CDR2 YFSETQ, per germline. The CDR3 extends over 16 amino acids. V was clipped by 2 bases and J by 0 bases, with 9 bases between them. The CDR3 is CASSFDGSSGANVLTF. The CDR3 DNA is TGCGCCAGCAGCTTCGACGGTAGCTCTGGGGCCAACGTCCTGACTTTC.

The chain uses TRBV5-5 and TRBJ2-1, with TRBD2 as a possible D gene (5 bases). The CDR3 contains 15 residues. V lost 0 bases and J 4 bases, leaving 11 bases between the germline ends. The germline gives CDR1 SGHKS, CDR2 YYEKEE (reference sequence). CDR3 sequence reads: CASSLERAKYNEQFF. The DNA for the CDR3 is TGTGCCAGCAGCTTGGAGAGGGCCAAATACAATGAGCAGTTCTTC.

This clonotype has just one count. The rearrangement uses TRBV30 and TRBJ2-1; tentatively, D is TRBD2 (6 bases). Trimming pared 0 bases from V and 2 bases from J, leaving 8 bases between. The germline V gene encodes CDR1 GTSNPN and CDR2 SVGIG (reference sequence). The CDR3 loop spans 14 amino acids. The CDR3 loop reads CAWSVASAYNEQFF. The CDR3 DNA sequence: TGTGCCTGGAGTGTGGCTAGCGCCTACAATGAGCAGTTCTTC. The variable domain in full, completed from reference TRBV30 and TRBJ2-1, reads SQTIHQWPATLVQPVGSPLSLECTVEGTSNPNLYWYRQAAGRGLQLLFYSVGIGQISSEVPQNLSASRPQDRQFILSSKKLLLSDSGFYLCAWSVASAYNEQFFGPGTRLTVL.

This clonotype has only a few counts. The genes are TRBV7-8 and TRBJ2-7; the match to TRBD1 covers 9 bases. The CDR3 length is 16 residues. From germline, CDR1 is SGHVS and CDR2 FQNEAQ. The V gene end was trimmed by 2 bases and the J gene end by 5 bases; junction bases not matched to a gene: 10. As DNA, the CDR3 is TGTGCCAGCAGCTTATTTTCCGGGACAGGGAAACACGAGCAGTACTTC. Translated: CASSLFSGTGKHEQYF.

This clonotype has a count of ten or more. The CDR3 nucleotides are TGTGCCAGCGTTCGGACAGGGGAACAGCCCCAGCATTTT. Amino acids: CASVRTGEQPQHF. The chain links TRBV6-2 or TRBV6-3 to TRBJ1-5; 9 nucleotides agree with TRBD1. Trimming at V came to 8 bases and at J to 7 bases, leaving 6 bases not matched to a gene. The CDR3 is 13 residues long. Germline V gives CDR1 MNHEY, CDR2 SVGEGT.

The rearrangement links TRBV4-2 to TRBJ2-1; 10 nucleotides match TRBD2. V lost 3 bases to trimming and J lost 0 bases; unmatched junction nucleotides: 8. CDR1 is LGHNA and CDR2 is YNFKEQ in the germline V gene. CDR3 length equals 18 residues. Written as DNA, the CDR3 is TGTGCCAGCAGCCAGAGGGCTAGCGGGGGAAGCTCCTACAATGAGCAGTTCTTC. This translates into CASSQRASGGSSYNEQFF.

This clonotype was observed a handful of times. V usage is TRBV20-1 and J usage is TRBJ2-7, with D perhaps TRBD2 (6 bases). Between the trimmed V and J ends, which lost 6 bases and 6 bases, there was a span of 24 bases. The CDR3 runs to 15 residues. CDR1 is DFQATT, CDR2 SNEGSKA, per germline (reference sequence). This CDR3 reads CSALGGASSPSEQYF. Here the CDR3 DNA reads TGCAGTGCGCTCGGCGGGGCTAGCAGTCCGTCCGAGCAGTACTTC.